By its share, the clone carrying this T cell receptor beta chain is large. What it recognizes is unknown. Since the library was made to target alpha chains, this beta chain is a stray read and its abundance is not meaningful. The CDR3 spans 14 residues. CDR1 is SGHTA and CDR2 is FQGNSA in the germline V gene. The V gene lost 1 base and the J gene lost 8 bases, with 12 bases spanning the gap. The record originates from a study of spatial heterogeneity in lung cancer. Study in general: Correlation of TCR transcript counts in tumor regions with a T cell module score from matched bulk RNA-seq was strong.

Time point described: sample taken at primary tumor resection. Whole-study findings and limits: How many expanded intratumoral alpha and beta TCRs were present tracked the tumor mutation count, which was a count of nonsynonymous mutations.

TCRdb processed the 5' RACE reads anew with MiXCR; each CDR3 protein has one entry. The profile shows 600 to 850 distinct CDR3 sequences, about 14% of them singletons. The sample in question was lung tumor tissue, obtained at surgery. The V gene is TRBV7-2, the J gene TRBJ2-1; a weak D match, TRBD2 (6 bases). The origin of this receptor is a male donor with early-stage non-small cell lung cancer. The CDR3 loop reads CASSLVLTGDEQFF. CDR3 bases: TGTGCCAGCAGCTTAGTTTTGACGGGGGATGAGCAGTTCTTC.